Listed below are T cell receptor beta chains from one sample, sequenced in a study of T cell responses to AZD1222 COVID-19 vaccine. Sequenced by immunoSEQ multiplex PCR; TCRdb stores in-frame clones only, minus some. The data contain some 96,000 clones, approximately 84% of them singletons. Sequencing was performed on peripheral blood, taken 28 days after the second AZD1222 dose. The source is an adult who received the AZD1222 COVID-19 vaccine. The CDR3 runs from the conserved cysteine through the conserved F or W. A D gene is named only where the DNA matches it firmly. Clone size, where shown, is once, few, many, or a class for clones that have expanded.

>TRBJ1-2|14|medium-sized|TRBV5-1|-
CASSPSPGNYGYTF
TGCGCCAGCAGCCCGTCCCCAGGGAACTATGGCTACACCTTC
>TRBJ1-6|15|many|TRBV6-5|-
CASSSSWQYNSPLHF
TGTGCCAGCAGCTCGTCGTGGCAGTATAATTCACCCCTCCACTTT
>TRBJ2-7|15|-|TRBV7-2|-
CASSLEAGSRGGQYF
TGTGCCAGCAGCTTAGAGGCCGGGAGCAGGGGTGGGCAGTACTTC
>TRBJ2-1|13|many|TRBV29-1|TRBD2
CSVKRTSDGEQFF
TGCAGCGTTAAAAGGACTAGCGACGGTGAGCAGTTCTTC
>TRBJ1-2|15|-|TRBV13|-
CASSPRSLGVDGYTF
TGTGCCAGCAGCCCACGGTCGCTGGGAGTGGATGGCTACACCTTC
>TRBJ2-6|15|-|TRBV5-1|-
CASSLGAAGANVLTF
TGCGCCAGCAGCTTGGGGGCAGCTGGGGCCAACGTCCTGACTTTC
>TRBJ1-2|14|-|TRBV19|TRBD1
CASSTDRGGNGYTF
TGTGCCAGTAGCACCGACAGGGGCGGTAATGGCTACACCTTC
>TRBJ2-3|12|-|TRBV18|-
CASSPMGDTQYF
TGTGCCAGCTCACCAATGGGTGATACGCAGTATTTT
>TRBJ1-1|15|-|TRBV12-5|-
CASGRSTGRSTEAFF
TGTGCTAGTGGACGATCCACAGGGCGGAGCACTGAAGCTTTCTTT
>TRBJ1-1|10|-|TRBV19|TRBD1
CATGTAEAFF
TGTGCCACTGGGACAGCCGAAGCTTTCTTT
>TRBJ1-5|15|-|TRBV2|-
CASSEALGDNQPQHF
TGTGCCAGCAGTGAAGCTCTAGGGGACAATCAGCCCCAGCATTTT
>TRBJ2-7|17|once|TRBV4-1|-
CASSQGPSGTLFYEQYF
TGCGCCAGCAGCCAAGGTCCATCCGGGACCCTATTTTACGAGCAGTACTTC
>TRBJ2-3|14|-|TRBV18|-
CASSPPARGDTQYF
TGTGCCAGCTCACCACCGGCAAGGGGGGATACGCAGTATTTT
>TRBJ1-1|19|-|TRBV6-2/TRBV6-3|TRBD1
CASSYRSRAGGLSVTEAFF
TGTGCCAGCAGTTACCGGTCGAGGGCAGGGGGGTTGTCGGTCACTGAAGCTTTCTTT
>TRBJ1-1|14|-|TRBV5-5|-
CASSLLGVNTEAFF
TGTGCCAGCAGCTTGTTAGGCGTGAACACTGAAGCTTTCTTT
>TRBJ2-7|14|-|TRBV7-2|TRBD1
CASSAAGGVYEQYF
TGTGCCAGCAGCGCGGCAGGGGGCGTATACGAGCAGTACTTC
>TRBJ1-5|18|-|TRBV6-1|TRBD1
CASSAIGTGDRLWQPQHF
TGTGCCAGCAGTGCAATCGGGACAGGGGACCGCCTTTGGCAGCCCCAGCATTTT
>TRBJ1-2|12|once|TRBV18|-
CASSPQGDGYTF
TGTGCCAGCTCACCACAGGGTGATGGCTACACCTTC
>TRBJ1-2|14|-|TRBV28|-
CASSLVRPPGGYTF
TGTGCCAGCAGTTTAGTTCGGCCACCTGGGGGCTACACCTTC
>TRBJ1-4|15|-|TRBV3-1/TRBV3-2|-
CASSHRGALDEKLFF
TGTGCCAGCAGCCACCGGGGGGCGCTGGATGAAAAACTGTTTTTT
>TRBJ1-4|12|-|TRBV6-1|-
CASSDNSQFQFF
TGTGCCAGCAGTGATAATAGTCAGTTTCAGTTTTTT
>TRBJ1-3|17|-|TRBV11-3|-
CASSLRGDSSSGNTIYF
TGTGCCAGCAGCTTAAGGGGGGACTCAAGCTCTGGAAACACCATATATTTT
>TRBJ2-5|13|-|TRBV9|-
CASSSEGDETQYF
TGTGCCAGCAGTTCAGAGGGGGACGAGACCCAGTACTTC
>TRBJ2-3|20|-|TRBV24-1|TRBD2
CATILTGPRPLAGVPDTQYF
TGTGCCACTATTCTGACAGGGCCAAGGCCTCTAGCGGGAGTCCCAGATACGCAGTATTTT
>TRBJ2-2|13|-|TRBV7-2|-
CASSLYHTGELFF
TGTGCCAGCAGCTTATACCACACCGGGGAGCTGTTTTTT
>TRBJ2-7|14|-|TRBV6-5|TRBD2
CASSYRGGVYEQYF
TGTGCCAGCAGTTACCGTGGGGGGGTTTACGAGCAGTACTTC
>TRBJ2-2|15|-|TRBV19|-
CASSRSGVVIGELFF
TGTGCCAGTAGTAGGTCGGGCGTTGTTATCGGGGAGCTGTTTTTT
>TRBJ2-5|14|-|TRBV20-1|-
CSASLATLGETQYF
TGCAGTGCTAGTCTCGCGACCTTGGGGGAGACCCAGTACTTC
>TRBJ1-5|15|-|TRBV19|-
CASNPTQGLNQPQHF
TGTGCCAGTAACCCGACACAGGGCCTTAATCAGCCCCAGCATTTT
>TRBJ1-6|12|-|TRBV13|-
CASSLESSPLHF
TGTGCCAGCAGCTTAGAAAGTTCACCCCTCCACTTT